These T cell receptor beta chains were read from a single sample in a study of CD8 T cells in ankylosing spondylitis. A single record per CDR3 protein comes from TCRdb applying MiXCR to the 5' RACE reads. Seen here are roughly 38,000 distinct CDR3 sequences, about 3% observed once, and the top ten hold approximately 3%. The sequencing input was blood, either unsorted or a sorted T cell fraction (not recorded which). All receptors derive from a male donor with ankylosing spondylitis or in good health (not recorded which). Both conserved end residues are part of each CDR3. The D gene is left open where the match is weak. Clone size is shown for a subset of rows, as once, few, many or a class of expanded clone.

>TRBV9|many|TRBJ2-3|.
TGTGCCAGCAGCGTAATCAGCGGCAGCACAGATACGCAGTATTTT
CASSVISGSTDTQYF
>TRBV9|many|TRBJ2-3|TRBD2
TGTGCCAGCAGCGTACGCGCAATAGCGGGAGCACCAGATACGCAGTATTTT
CASSVRAIAGAPDTQYF
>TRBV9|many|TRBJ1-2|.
TGTGCCAGCAGCGTAGACGTGGACGGAGCCGGCTACACCTTC
CASSVDVDGAGYTF
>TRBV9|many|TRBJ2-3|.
TGTGCCAGCAGCGTGGAGACAGATACTAGCACAGATACGCAGTATTTT
CASSVETDTSTDTQYF
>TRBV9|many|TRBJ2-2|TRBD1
TGTGCCAGCTCCAGGGGGCGTGTCACCGGGGAGCTGTTTTTT
CASSRGRVTGELFF
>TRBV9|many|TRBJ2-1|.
TGTGCCAGCAGCGTAGCGGCAGGGGGGCATGATGAGCAGTTCTTC
CASSVAAGGHDEQFF
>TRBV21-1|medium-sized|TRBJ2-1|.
TGTGCCAAGAAAGGTCATGGGGCGCGAGAGCAGTTCTTC
CAKKGHGAREQFF
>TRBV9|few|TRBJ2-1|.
TGTGCCAGCAGCTTGGGGACCGCCGCCGGAAGCGGAGACAATGAGCAGTTCTTC
CASSLGTAAGSGDNEQFF
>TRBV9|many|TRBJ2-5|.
TGTGCCAGCAGCAAAATGCCCGACCAACGAGAGACCCAGTACTTC
CASSKMPDQRETQYF
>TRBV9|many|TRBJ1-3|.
TGTGCCAGCAGCATCGGACCGTCTGGAAACACCATATATTTT
CASSIGPSGNTIYF
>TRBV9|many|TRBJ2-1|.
TGTGCCAGCAGCGTAGGCGCGGGTAGGGGTTTCGATGAGCAGTTCTTC
CASSVGAGRGFDEQFF
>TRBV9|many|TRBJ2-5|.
TGTGCCAGCAGCGTAGCCAGTAGAGTGGAGACCCAGTACTTC
CASSVASRVETQYF
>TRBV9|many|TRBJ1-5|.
TGTGCCAGCAGCGTTAGTGACGGGAGCAATCAGCCCCAGCATTTT
CASSVSDGSNQPQHF
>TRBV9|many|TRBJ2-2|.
TGTGCCAGCAGCACCTCCGGGGAGCTGTTTTTT
CASSTSGELFF
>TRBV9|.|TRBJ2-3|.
TGTGCCAGCAGCGTAGCCGGCAAGATGGACACAGATACGCAGTATTTT
CASSVAGKMDTDTQYF
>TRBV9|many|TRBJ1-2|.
TGTGCCAGCAGCGCCTTCGACCTGGGCTATACCTATGGCTACACCTTC
CASSAFDLGYTYGYTF
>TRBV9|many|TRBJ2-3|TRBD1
TGTGCCAGCGGAGGGGGGACAGGGGGCGATGGTACACAAGATACGCAGTATTTT
CASGGGTGGDGTQDTQYF
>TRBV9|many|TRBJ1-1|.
TGTGCCAGCAGCGTAGTTAGGGGTGAAGCTTTCTTT
CASSVVRGEAFF
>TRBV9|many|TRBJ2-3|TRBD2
TGTGCCAGCAGCGTAGAGGGACTAGTAAGATCGGATACGCAGTATTTT
CASSVEGLVRSDTQYF
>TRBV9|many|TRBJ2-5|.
TGTGCCAGCAGCGGCCCTGGGAGTCGAGAGACCCAGTACTTC
CASSGPGSRETQYF
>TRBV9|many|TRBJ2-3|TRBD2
TGTGCCAGCAGCTCTACTAGCGGGAGTAGGATGGATACGCAGTATTTT
CASSSTSGSRMDTQYF
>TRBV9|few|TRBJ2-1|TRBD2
TGTGTCAGCAGCGTAGGGGTTAGCGGGACATACAATGAGCAGTTCTTC
CVSSVGVSGTYNEQFF
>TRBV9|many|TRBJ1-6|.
TGTGCCAGCAGCGCGGACGTGTCCTATAATTCACCCCTCCACTTT
CASSADVSYNSPLHF
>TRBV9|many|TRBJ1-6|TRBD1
TGTGCCAGCAGCGTCACACAGGGGAGTACACCCCTCCACTTT
CASSVTQGSTPLHF
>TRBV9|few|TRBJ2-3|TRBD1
TGTGCCAGCAGCGGATGGGGACAGAACACAGATACGCAGTATTTT
CASSGWGQNTDTQYF
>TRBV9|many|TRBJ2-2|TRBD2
TGTGCCAGCAGCACCGCGGGACTAGCGGGAGTGAACACCGGGGAGCTGTTTTTT
CASSTAGLAGVNTGELFF
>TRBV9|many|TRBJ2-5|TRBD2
TGTGCCAGCAGCGTAGGGACGGCTAGCGGGCTGCTAAGCCAAGAGACCCAGTACTTC
CASSVGTASGLLSQETQYF
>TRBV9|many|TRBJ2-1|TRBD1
TGTGCCAGCAGCGAAACAGGGGACAATGAGCAGTTCTTC
CASSETGDNEQFF
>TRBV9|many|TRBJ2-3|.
TGTGCCAGCAGCCGTAGCACAGATACGCAGTATTTT
CASSRSTDTQYF
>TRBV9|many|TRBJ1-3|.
TGTGCCAGCAGCGTAGAAGGCACCTCTGGAAACACCATATATTTT
CASSVEGTSGNTIYF
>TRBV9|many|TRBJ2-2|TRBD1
TGTGCCAGCAGCATAGGGGGCACCAACACCGGGGAGCTGTTTTTT
CASSIGGTNTGELFF
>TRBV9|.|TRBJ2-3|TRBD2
TGTGCCAGCAGCGCCTTGGGACTAGCGGGAGGTCGTCGCACAGATACGCAGTATTTT
CASSALGLAGGRRTDTQYF
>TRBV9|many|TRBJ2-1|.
TGTGCCAGCAGCGTAAACGCAGGGGTTTACAATGAGCAGTTCTTC
CASSVNAGVYNEQFF
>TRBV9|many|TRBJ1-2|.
TGTGCCAGCAGCGTAGAGGACAACCTTAACTATGGCTACACCTTC
CASSVEDNLNYGYTF
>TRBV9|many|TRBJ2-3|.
TGTGCCAGCGGCTTTCAAGGGACCACAGATACGCAGTATTTT
CASGFQGTTDTQYF
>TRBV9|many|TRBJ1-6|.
TGTGCCAGCAGCCTGGGACGGAATAATTCACCCCTCCACTTT
CASSLGRNNSPLHF
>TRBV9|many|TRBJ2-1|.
TGTGCCAGCAGCGTATCCCAGTTCGGTGAGCAGTTCTTC
CASSVSQFGEQFF
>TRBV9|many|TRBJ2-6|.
TGTGCCAGCAAGCGCTCTGGGGCCAACGTCCTGACTTTC
CASKRSGANVLTF
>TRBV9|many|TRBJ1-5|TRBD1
TGTGCCAGCAGCGTAGGGGACAGGGGTCAGCCCCAGCATTTT
CASSVGDRGQPQHF
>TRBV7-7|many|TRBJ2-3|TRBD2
TGTGCCAGCAGCTTAGAACTAGCGGGAATCGCAGATACGCGGTATTTT
CASSLELAGIADTRYF
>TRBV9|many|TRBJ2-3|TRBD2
TGTGCCAGCAGCGCGACTAGCGGGGGGCGGGATACGCAGTATTTT
CASSATSGGRDTQYF
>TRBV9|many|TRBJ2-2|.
TGTGCCAGCAGCGTAGCAACAGGTCCCGGGGAGCTGTTTTTT
CASSVATGPGELFF
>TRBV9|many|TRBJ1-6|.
TGTGCCAGCAGCCCAGACACGGGGAATTCACCCCTCCACTTT
CASSPDTGNSPLHF
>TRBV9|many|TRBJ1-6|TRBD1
TGTGCCAGCAGCCTAACGGACAGGGGTTGGAATTCACCCCTCCACTTT
CASSLTDRGWNSPLHF
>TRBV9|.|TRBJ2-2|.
TGTGCCAGCGCGGGAACGAACACCGGGGAGCTGTTTTTT
CASAGTNTGELFF
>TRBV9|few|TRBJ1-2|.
TGTGCCAGCAGCACTGACAGCACCAGAGGCTATGGCTACACCTTC
CASSTDSTRGYGYTF
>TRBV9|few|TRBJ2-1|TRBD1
TGTGCCAGCAGTCGGACAGGGGGAGACAATGAGCAGTTCTTC
CASSRTGGDNEQFF
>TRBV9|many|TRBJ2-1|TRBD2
TGTGCCAGCAGCCAAGAGGTCCTAGCGGGGAGTCCCTACAATGAGCAGTTCTTC
CASSQEVLAGSPYNEQFF
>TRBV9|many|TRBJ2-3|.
TGTGCCAGCAGCGTCCTCCCGGGAAGGCCTAGCACAGATACGCAGTATTTT
CASSVLPGRPSTDTQYF
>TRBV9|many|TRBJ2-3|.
TGTGCCAGCAGCGTAGGGACAGCCCCCACAGATACGCAGTATTTT
CASSVGTAPTDTQYF
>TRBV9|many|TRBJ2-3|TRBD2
TGTGCCAGCAGCGTAGGGTCTAGCGGGAGCACAGATACGCAGTATTTT
CASSVGSSGSTDTQYF
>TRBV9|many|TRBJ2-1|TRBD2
TGTGCCAGCAGCGTAGGGGCCTCTAGCGGGGGATCCTACAATGAGCAGTTCTTC
CASSVGASSGGSYNEQFF
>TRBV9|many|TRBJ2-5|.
TGTGCCAGCAGCGTTTACACACAAGAGACCCAGTACTTC
CASSVYTQETQYF
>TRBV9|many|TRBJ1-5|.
TGTGCCAGCAGCGGGGACGCCGCGAATCAGCCCCAGCATTTT
CASSGDAANQPQHF
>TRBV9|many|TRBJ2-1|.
TGTGCCAGCAGCGAATGGGGCCTAGCCGATGAGCAGTTCTTC
CASSEWGLADEQFF